This is a list of T cell receptor beta chains from one sample in a study of blood T cells in healthy people across ages. TCRdb re-called the 5' RACE reads through MiXCR, storing one row per CDR3 protein. Among more than 700,000 distinct CDR3 sequences listed, roughly 53% were seen once. Sequencing was carried out using blood. Receptors originate from a man older than 75 in good health. Both conserved end residues are part of each CDR3. Each record gives: J gene, clone size, V gene, D gene, CDR3 protein, CDR3 DNA. The D gene is left open where the match is weak. The size field is filled for only some rows; it gives once, few, many or a size class.

J: TRBJ2-3
size: NA
V: TRBV14
D: TRBD2
CDR3: CASSPLAGEDTQYF
DNA: TGTGCCAGCAGCCCTCTAGCGGGGGAGGATACGCAGTATTTT

J: TRBJ2-1
size: NA
V: TRBV24-1
D: TRBD1
CDR3: CATSSKTGSSYNEQFF
DNA: TGTGCCACCAGTTCGAAGACAGGGAGCTCCTACAATGAGCAGTTCTTC

J: TRBJ2-3
size: NA
V: TRBV7-9
D: TRBD1
CDR3: CARDFLPGTGQQDRYAYF
DNA: TGTGCCAGGGATTTCCTACCAGGAACGGGACAGCAGGACAGATACGCGTATTTT

J: TRBJ2-4
size: NA
V: TRBV6-5
D: NA
CDR3: CASRPALAKNIQYF
DNA: TGTGCCAGCAGACCGGCCCTAGCCAAAAACATTCAGTACTTC

J: TRBJ2-5
size: NA
V: TRBV20-1
D: TRBD1
CDR3: CSAMLGQKTETQYF
DNA: TGCAGTGCTATGCTGGGACAGAAGACGGAGACCCAGTACTTC

J: TRBJ1-5
size: NA
V: TRBV3-1
D: TRBD1
CDR3: CASSPERQGAGPQHF
DNA: TGTGCCAGCAGCCCCGAACGACAGGGAGCTGGGCCCCAGCATTTT

J: TRBJ1-5
size: NA
V: TRBV12-3/TRBV12-4
D: NA
CDR3: CASTKNTGNQPQHF
DNA: TGTGCCAGCACTAAGAACACGGGGAATCAGCCCCAGCATTTT

J: TRBJ2-2
size: NA
V: TRBV24-1
D: NA
CDR3: CATSDLSGRPSNTGELFF
DNA: TGTGCCACCAGTGATTTGTCAGGCAGGCCCTCGAACACCGGGGAGCTGTTTTTT

J: TRBJ1-2
size: few
V: TRBV7-9
D: TRBD1
CDR3: CASSLIRDRDNGYTF
DNA: TGTGCCAGCAGCTTGATTAGGGACAGGGATAATGGCTACACCTTC

J: TRBJ2-4
size: few
V: TRBV21-1
D: NA
CDR3: CASSKDNRLAKNIQYF
DNA: TGTGCCAGCAGCAAAGATAATCGTTTAGCCAAAAACATTCAGTACTTC

J: TRBJ2-5
size: NA
V: TRBV5-1
D: NA
CDR3: CASSVQSQETQYF
DNA: TGCGCCAGCAGCGTGCAGAGTCAAGAGACCCAGTACTTC

J: TRBJ2-7
size: few
V: TRBV27
D: NA
CDR3: CASSLSMAATYEQYF
DNA: TGTGCCAGCAGTTTATCGATGGCAGCTACCTACGAGCAGTACTTC

J: TRBJ2-3
size: NA
V: TRBV27
D: TRBD2
CDR3: CASSFTSTSVWTDTQYF
DNA: TGTGCCAGCAGTTTTACCTCCACTAGCGTTTGGACAGATACGCAGTATTTT

J: TRBJ2-1
size: NA
V: TRBV20-1
D: TRBD2
CDR3: CSARGRLAGLAGVNEQFF
DNA: TGCAGTGCTAGGGGGCGGCTGGCGGGACTAGCGGGGGTGAATGAGCAGTTCTTC

J: TRBJ1-2
size: NA
V: TRBV4-1
D: NA
CDR3: CASSQSQTLGYTF
DNA: TGCGCCAGCAGCCAATCACAGACTCTCGGCTACACCTTC

J: TRBJ2-7
size: NA
V: TRBV7-3
D: TRBD2
CDR3: CASSLRGLAGAHEQYF
DNA: TGTGCCAGCAGCTTAAGGGGACTAGCGGGAGCTCACGAGCAGTACTTC

J: TRBJ2-1
size: NA
V: TRBV11-3
D: TRBD2
CDR3: CASSQQGLAGYEQFF
DNA: TGTGCCAGCAGCCAACAGGGACTAGCGGGCTATGAGCAGTTCTTC

J: TRBJ1-1
size: NA
V: TRBV5-1
D: NA
CDR3: CASSSDRQFGAFF
DNA: TGCGCCAGCAGCTCGGATAGACAGTTTGGGGCTTTCTTT

J: TRBJ2-1
size: NA
V: TRBV11-2
D: NA
CDR3: CASSLDIAGNEQFF
DNA: TGTGCCAGCAGCTTAGATATCGCGGGGAATGAGCAGTTCTTC

J: TRBJ2-1
size: NA
V: TRBV10-3
D: TRBD2
CDR3: CAISESGTTYNEQFF
DNA: TGTGCCATCAGTGAGTCTGGGACTACCTACAATGAGCAGTTCTTC

J: TRBJ2-5
size: medium-sized
V: TRBV29-1
D: NA
CDR3: CSGGEAMGTQYF
DNA: TGCAGCGGTGGGGAGGCCATGGGGACCCAGTACTTC

J: TRBJ1-6
size: once
V: TRBV6-6
D: NA
CDR3: CASRAERGAYNSPLHF
DNA: TGTGCCAGCAGGGCCGAAAGGGGTGCCTATAATTCACCCCTCCACTTT

J: TRBJ2-1
size: NA
V: TRBV5-1
D: NA
CDR3: CASKFEALGNEQFF
DNA: TGCGCCAGCAAGTTTGAGGCCCTGGGCAATGAGCAGTTCTTC

J: TRBJ2-3
size: few
V: TRBV5-1
D: NA
CDR3: CASSLGGLIQYAYF
DNA: TGCGCCAGCAGCTTGGGCGGGCTGATTCAATACGCGTATTTT

J: TRBJ1-2
size: few
V: TRBV12-3/TRBV12-4
D: NA
CDR3: CASSLIGLGGYTF
DNA: TGTGCCAGCAGTTTAATTGGGTTAGGTGGCTACACCTTC

J: TRBJ2-7
size: few
V: TRBV4-1
D: NA
CDR3: CASSQGRLGDLSYEQYF
DNA: TGCGCCAGCAGCCAAGGGCGCCTGGGGGATCTCTCCTACGAGCAGTACTTC

J: TRBJ1-2
size: few
V: TRBV7-9
D: NA
CDR3: CASSRQVSGYTF
DNA: TGTGCCAGCAGCCGACAGGTTTCTGGCTACACCTTC

J: TRBJ1-2
size: few
V: TRBV5-1
D: NA
CDR3: CASSSGQTDIHGGTF
DNA: TGCGCCAGCAGCTCCGGACAGACGGATATCCATGGAGGCACCTTC

J: TRBJ1-1
size: NA
V: TRBV20-1
D: NA
CDR3: CSAPVLSVRTEAFF
DNA: TGCAGTGCTCCCGTACTGTCAGTCAGGACTGAAGCTTTCTTT

J: TRBJ2-7
size: few
V: TRBV27
D: NA
CDR3: CASAPGAPYEQYF
DNA: TGTGCCAGCGCTCCCGGGGCCCCCTACGAGCAGTACTTC

J: TRBJ1-1
size: NA
V: TRBV12-3/TRBV12-4
D: TRBD1
CDR3: CASRAGQGLKAFF
DNA: TGTGCCAGCAGGGCGGGACAGGGGTTAAAAGCTTTCTTT

J: TRBJ1-1
size: NA
V: TRBV13
D: TRBD1
CDR3: CASSLGTGPFTEAFF
DNA: TGTGCCAGCAGCTTGGGGACAGGGCCTTTCACTGAAGCTTTCTTT

J: TRBJ2-4
size: few
V: TRBV3-1
D: NA
CDR3: CASSQGADLAKNIQYF
DNA: TGTGCCAGCAGCCAAGGGGCGGATCTAGCCAAAAACATTCAGTACTTC

J: TRBJ2-3
size: few
V: TRBV10-2
D: NA
CDR3: CASSDGLSRYAYF
DNA: TGCGCCAGCAGTGACGGACTGTCCAGATACGCGTATTTT

J: TRBJ2-5
size: NA
V: TRBV12-3/TRBV12-4
D: NA
CDR3: CASSFLRHEETQYF
DNA: TGTGCCAGCAGTTTCCTGCGACACGAAGAGACCCAGTACTTC

J: TRBJ2-7
size: few
V: TRBV7-8
D: NA
CDR3: CASSLALATDEQYF
DNA: TGTGCCAGCAGCTTAGCACTAGCCACGGACGAGCAGTACTTC

J: TRBJ2-3
size: few
V: TRBV27
D: NA
CDR3: CASSLNQGMADTQYF
DNA: TGTGCCAGCAGTTTAAATCAGGGGATGGCAGATACGCAGTATTTT

J: TRBJ1-2
size: NA
V: TRBV20-1
D: NA
CDR3: CSAGTGPRAYGYTF
DNA: TGCAGTGCTGGAACAGGGCCTCGGGCCTATGGCTACACCTTC

J: TRBJ1-4
size: NA
V: TRBV20-1
D: NA
CDR3: CSARRSAADFGKLFF
DNA: TGCAGTGCTAGGAGGTCTGCAGCTGATTTTGGGAAACTGTTTTTT

J: TRBJ1-5
size: NA
V: TRBV18
D: NA
CDR3: CASSLGRNPNQPQHF
DNA: TGTGCCAGCTCGCTGGGACGGAACCCTAATCAGCCCCAGCATTTT

J: TRBJ1-2
size: NA
V: TRBV20-1
D: NA
CDR3: CSAQGQLNYGYTF
DNA: TGCAGTGCTCAAGGACAGCTTAACTATGGCTACACCTTC

J: TRBJ1-6
size: NA
V: TRBV27
D: NA
CDR3: CASSLLRENSPLHF
DNA: TGTGCCAGCAGTTTATTGCGAGAGAATTCACCCCTCCACTTT

J: TRBJ2-7
size: NA
V: TRBV20-1
D: TRBD1
CDR3: CSARRTGGGEQYF
DNA: TGCAGTGCTAGGCGGACAGGGGGCGGCGAGCAGTACTTC

J: TRBJ2-6
size: NA
V: TRBV19
D: NA
CDR3: CASSMSSGGYSSGANVLTF
DNA: TGTGCCAGTAGTATGAGTTCCGGCGGCTACAGCTCTGGGGCCAACGTCCTGACTTTC

J: TRBJ2-2
size: NA
V: TRBV6-1
D: NA
CDR3: CASRPRRGSAGELFF
DNA: TGTGCCAGCAGGCCCCGTAGGGGGTCAGCCGGGGAGCTGTTTTTT

J: TRBJ2-3
size: NA
V: TRBV7-2
D: TRBD2
CDR3: CASSQLPGLAGVRYAYF
DNA: TGTGCCAGCAGCCAATTACCGGGACTAGCGGGAGTGAGATACGCGTATTTT

J: TRBJ2-5
size: NA
V: TRBV21-1
D: NA
CDR3: CASSKEGPGAQETQYF
DNA: TGTGCCAGCAGCAAAGAAGGGCCCGGGGCGCAAGAGACCCAGTACTTC

J: TRBJ1-4
size: once
V: TRBV20-1
D: TRBD1
CDR3: CSARDRGATNEKLFF
DNA: TGCAGTGCTCGGGACAGGGGGGCTACTAATGAAAAACTGTTTTTT

J: TRBJ2-5
size: NA
V: TRBV3-1
D: NA
CDR3: CASSRFRGDQETQYF
DNA: TGTGCCAGCAGCCGCTTTCGGGGTGACCAAGAGACCCAGTACTTC

J: TRBJ2-5
size: NA
V: TRBV15
D: TRBD1
CDR3: CATSRTGQETQYF
DNA: TGTGCCACCAGCAGGACAGGGCAAGAGACCCAGTACTTC

J: TRBJ2-7
size: few
V: TRBV7-2
D: NA
CDR3: CASSLGMAGAGGEQYF
DNA: TGTGCCAGCAGCTTAGGAATGGCGGGCGCCGGAGGTGAGCAGTACTTC

J: TRBJ2-3
size: NA
V: TRBV20-1
D: NA
CDR3: CSARAPSGTDTQYF
DNA: TGCAGTGCTAGAGCCCCTAGCGGCACAGATACGCAGTATTTT

J: TRBJ2-5
size: NA
V: TRBV10-2
D: TRBD2
CDR3: CASSDWTSGSPETQYF
DNA: TGCGCCAGCAGTGATTGGACTAGCGGGAGTCCCGAGACCCAGTACTTC

J: TRBJ2-7
size: NA
V: TRBV27
D: NA
CDR3: CASSLGAGTLLEQYF
DNA: TGTGCCAGCAGTTTAGGGGCAGGAACCCTCCTCGAGCAGTACTTC

J: TRBJ2-1
size: NA
V: TRBV25-1
D: NA
CDR3: CASSEPGLHVEQFF
DNA: TGTGCCAGCAGTGAGCCGGGACTCCACGTTGAGCAGTTCTTC